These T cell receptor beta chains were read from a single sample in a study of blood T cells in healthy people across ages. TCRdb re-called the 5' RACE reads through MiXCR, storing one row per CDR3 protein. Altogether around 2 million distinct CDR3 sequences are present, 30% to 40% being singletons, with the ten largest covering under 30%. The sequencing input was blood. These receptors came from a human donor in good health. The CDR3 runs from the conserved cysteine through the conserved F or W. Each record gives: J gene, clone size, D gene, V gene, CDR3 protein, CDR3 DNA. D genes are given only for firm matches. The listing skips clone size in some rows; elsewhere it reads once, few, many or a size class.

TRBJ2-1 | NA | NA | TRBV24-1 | CATYSSGEQFF | TGTGCCACCTATTCTTCCGGCGAGCAGTTCTTC
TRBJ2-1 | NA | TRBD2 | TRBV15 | CATSIGLAGGLRRDEQFF | TGTGCCACCAGCATCGGACTAGCGGGGGGGCTTAGGAGAGATGAGCAGTTCTTC
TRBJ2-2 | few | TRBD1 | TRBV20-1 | CSANRGPNTGELFF | TGCAGTGCGAATAGGGGGCCCAACACCGGGGAGCTGTTTTTT
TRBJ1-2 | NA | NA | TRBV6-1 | CASRNAHRTDYGYTF | TGTGCCAGCAGAAACGCCCACAGGACAGACTATGGCTACACCTTC
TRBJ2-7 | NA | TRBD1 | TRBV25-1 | CASSEYWTGPGYEQYF | TGTGCCAGCAGTGAATATTGGACAGGTCCTGGCTACGAGCAGTACTTC
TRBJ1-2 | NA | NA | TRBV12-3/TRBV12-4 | CASGRNNYGYTF | TGTGCCAGCGGTCGGAATAACTATGGCTACACCTTC
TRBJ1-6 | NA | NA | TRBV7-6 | CASSLGGPYNSPLHF | TGTGCCAGCAGCTTGGGGGGGCCCTATAATTCACCCCTCCACTTT
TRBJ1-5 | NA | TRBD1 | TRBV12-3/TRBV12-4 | CASRQGGQPQHF | TGTGCCAGTCGACAGGGAGGTCAGCCCCAGCATTTT
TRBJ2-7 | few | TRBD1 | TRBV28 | CASSPPFQGATDEQYF | TGTGCCAGCAGCCCCCCCTTTCAGGGGGCGACGGACGAGCAGTACTTC
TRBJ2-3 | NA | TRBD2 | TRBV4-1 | CASSTAGLAGDTQYF | TGCGCCAGCAGCACCGCGGGACTAGCGGGGGATACGCAGTATTTT
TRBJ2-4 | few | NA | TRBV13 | CASSSTRTGNIQYF | TGTGCCAGCAGCTCGACACGAACTGGGAACATTCAGTACTTC
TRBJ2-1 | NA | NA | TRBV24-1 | CATSVRADNEQFF | TGTGCCACCAGTGTTCGGGCGGACAATGAGCAGTTCTTC
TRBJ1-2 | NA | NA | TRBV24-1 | CATSARRGSGYTF | TGTGCCACCAGTGCCCGACGGGGAAGTGGCTACACCTTC
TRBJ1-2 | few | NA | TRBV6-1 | CASSELKGGFGYGYTF | TGTGCCAGCAGTGAATTGAAGGGAGGGTTTGGGTATGGCTACACCTTC
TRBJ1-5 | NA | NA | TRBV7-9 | CASSSGLNFYSNQLQHF | TGTGCCAGCAGCTCGGGCCTTAACTTTTATAGCAATCAGCTCCAGCATTTT
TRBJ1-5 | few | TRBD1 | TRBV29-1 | CSAWTGEVNQPQHF | TGCAGCGCCTGGACAGGGGAAGTCAATCAGCCCCAGCATTTT
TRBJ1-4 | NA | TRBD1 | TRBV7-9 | CASSPGDSDEKLFF | TGTGCCAGCAGCCCGGGGGACAGCGATGAAAAACTGTTTTTT
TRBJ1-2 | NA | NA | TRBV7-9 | CASSIPAMGARSGGYTF | TGTGCCAGCAGCATTCCGGCCATGGGCGCTCGGTCCGGAGGCTACACCTTC
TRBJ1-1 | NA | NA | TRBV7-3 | CASSLTGNRGGEAFF | TGTGCCAGCAGCTTAACGGGGAATAGGGGAGGTGAAGCTTTCTTT
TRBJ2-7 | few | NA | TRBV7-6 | CASSLVGEEQYF | TGTGCCAGCAGCTTAGTTGGTGAAGAGCAGTACTTC
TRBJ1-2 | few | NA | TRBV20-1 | CSAQTRDDYGYTF | TGCAGTGCTCAAACTCGTGATGACTATGGCTACACCTTC
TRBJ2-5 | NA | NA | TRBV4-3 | CASSQVWSSSETQYF | TGCGCCAGCAGCCAAGTTTGGAGTAGCTCCGAGACCCAGTACTTC
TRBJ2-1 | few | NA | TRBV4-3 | CASSQDPSINEQFF | TGCGCCAGCAGCCAAGATCCCTCTATCAATGAGCAGTTCTTC
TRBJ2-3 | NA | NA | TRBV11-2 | CASSLVQYTDTQYF | TGTGCCAGCAGCTTAGTACAGTACACAGATACGCAGTATTTT
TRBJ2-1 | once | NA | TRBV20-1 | CSAPSGTGGGSEQFF | TGCAGTGCTCCCTCCGGGACTGGCGGGGGCAGTGAGCAGTTCTTC
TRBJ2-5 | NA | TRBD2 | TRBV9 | CASSVGGGGHQETQYF | TGTGCCAGCAGCGTAGGGGGCGGGGGGCACCAAGAGACCCAGTACTTC
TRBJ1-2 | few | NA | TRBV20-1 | CSAARTGLLYGYTF | TGCAGTGCCGCCCGAACAGGGCTTCTCTATGGCTACACCTTC
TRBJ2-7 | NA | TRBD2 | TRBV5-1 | CASSFGGGFPTYEQYF | TGCGCCAGCAGCTTTGGCGGGGGTTTCCCTACCTACGAGCAGTACTTC
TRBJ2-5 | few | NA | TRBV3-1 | CASSQVPPTGEEGTQYF | TGTGCCAGCAGCCAAGTCCCACCCACCGGGGAAGAAGGGACCCAGTACTTC
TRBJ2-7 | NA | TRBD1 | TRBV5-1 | CASSLAGTAHYEQYF | TGCGCCAGCAGCTTAGCCGGGACAGCCCACTACGAGCAGTACTTC
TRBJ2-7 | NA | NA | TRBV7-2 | CASSPIAGPPYEQYF | TGTGCCAGCAGCCCTATAGCAGGGCCACCCTACGAGCAGTACTTC
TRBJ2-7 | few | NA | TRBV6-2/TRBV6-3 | CASSYIPIGEQYF | TGTGCCAGCAGTTACATTCCTATCGGAGAGCAGTACTTC